A selection of T cell receptor beta chains follows, all from one sample in a study of cytomegalovirus exposure and HLA in healthy donors. Libraries were prepared by immunoSEQ multiplex PCR; TCRdb keeps only in-frame clonotypes and omits some of them. Among 75,000 to 95,000 clones, 80% to 90% were seen once, and the ten largest hold roughly 2.2%. Input material: PBMCs. All receptors come from a man aged 18-30 years in good health and CMV-seronegative. The CDR3 runs from the conserved cysteine through the conserved F or W. The listing skips clone size in some rows; elsewhere it reads once, few, many or a size class.

TRBV7-7	-	TRBJ2-5	CASSWTGSVGETQYF
TRBV4-2	few	TRBJ1-2	CASSQETLVRSSGYTF
TRBV11-2	-	TRBJ2-5	CASSFAGAFETQYF
TRBV7-2	-	TRBJ2-3	CASSYVGAGTDTQYF
TRBV6-5	-	TRBJ2-3	CASSSPGGRDTQYF
TRBV4-2	-	TRBJ2-3	CASSPTTSGTGGTQYF
TRBV7-2	-	TRBJ2-1	CASGEVAGVIYNEQFF
TRBV18	-	TRBJ2-3	CASSPDGTGTDTQYF
TRBV7-9	once	TRBJ2-5	CASSRDRSQETQYF
TRBV7-2	-	TRBJ2-3	CASSLLAGVADTQYF
TRBV5-1	-	TRBJ2-7	CASSVREAYEQYF
TRBV5-1	once	TRBJ2-5	CASSQRLAGDLETQYF
TRBV2	-	TRBJ2-7	CASRGGSYEQYF
TRBV30	-	TRBJ1-1	CAWSPGNTEAFF
TRBV6-5	-	TRBJ2-1	CASQPGLAGVKEQFF
TRBV7-2	-	TRBJ2-2	CASSLGGNTGELFF
TRBV6-5	-	TRBJ1-1	CASSYWGLFRNTEAFF
TRBV30	-	TRBJ1-2	CAWSVLDSYTF
TRBV28	-	TRBJ2-1	CASSSPRAGGWDEQFF
TRBV5-1	few	TRBJ1-1	CASSLDQGVTEAFF
TRBV27	-	TRBJ2-1	CASRPLTAYNEQFF
TRBV19	few	TRBJ2-3	CASSKRGTDTQYF
TRBV9	-	TRBJ2-5	CASSVVAGRKETQYF
TRBV28	-	TRBJ1-2	CASSFGTGGGYGYTF
TRBV19	-	TRBJ1-2	CASTQNYGYTF
TRBV28	-	TRBJ1-2	CASRINSGRGGGYTF
TRBV6-1	few	TRBJ2-6	CASSGVGANVLTF
TRBV11-2	-	TRBJ2-3	CASSSTRGPTDTQYF
TRBV4-3	once	TRBJ2-1	CASSQDGAASGQGVEQFF
TRBV18	-	TRBJ1-1	CASSPLTGGRTEAFF
TRBV19	-	TRBJ1-4	CASSRTGSNEKLFF
TRBV4-1	-	TRBJ1-1	CASSLRTGGRTEAFF
TRBV18	-	TRBJ1-4	CASSPQQGEKLFF
TRBV27	-	TRBJ2-2	CASSLLAGGSGELFF
TRBV9	-	TRBJ2-1	CASSVGTGTEQFF
TRBV7-2	-	TRBJ1-5	CASSFTSGNQPQHF
TRBV4-1	-	TRBJ2-5	CASSQVFLREGQETQYF
TRBV27	-	TRBJ1-5	CASSLRTGPKQPQHF
TRBV19	-	TRBJ1-1	CASSIGRVTEAFF
TRBV28	-	TRBJ1-5	CASTSDRGDQPQHF
TRBV4-2	-	TRBJ2-7	CASSRGNVLAGGYEQYF
TRBV5-6	-	TRBJ1-5	CASSSRGNQPQHF
TRBV4-1	-	TRBJ2-7	CASSQDPAGQASYEQYF
TRBV7-2	-	TRBJ2-3	CASSQRRSQGTQYF
TRBV27	-	TRBJ1-1	CASRYLDRRNTEAFF
TRBV7-2	once	TRBJ2-1	CASSLEKTSGRAEGEQFF
TRBV27	-	TRBJ2-7	CASKYGGRTGAYEQYF
TRBV5-6	-	TRBJ2-7	CASSPGPDREQYF
TRBV5-1	-	TRBJ2-7	CASSYGGTYNEQYF
TRBV7-9	-	TRBJ1-1	CASSLTGRAFF
TRBV9	-	TRBJ2-2	CASSATSVAYTGELFF
TRBV28	-	TRBJ2-7	CASSLLTGQSRPYEQYF